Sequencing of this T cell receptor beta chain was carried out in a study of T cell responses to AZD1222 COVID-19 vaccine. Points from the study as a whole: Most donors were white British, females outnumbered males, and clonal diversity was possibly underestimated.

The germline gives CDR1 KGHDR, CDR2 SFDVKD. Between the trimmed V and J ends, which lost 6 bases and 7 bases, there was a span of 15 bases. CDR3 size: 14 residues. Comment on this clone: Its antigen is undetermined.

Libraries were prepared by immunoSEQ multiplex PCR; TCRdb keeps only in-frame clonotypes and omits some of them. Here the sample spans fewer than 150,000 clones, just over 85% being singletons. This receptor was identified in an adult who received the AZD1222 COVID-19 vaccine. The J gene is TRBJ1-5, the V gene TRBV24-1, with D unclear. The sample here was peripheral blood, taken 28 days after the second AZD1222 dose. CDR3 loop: CATSSREIVQPQHF. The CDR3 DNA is TGTGCCACCAGTAGTAGGGAAATCGTCCAGCCCCAGCATTTT.